This TCR beta chain was recorded in a study of coeliac disease. TCRdb's copy holds only in-frame clones and misses some; the assay was immunoSEQ multiplex PCR. The sample holds over 4,000 clones, around 67% seen once. One frozen 500,000-cell aliquot per fraction was sequenced. This CDR3 is 15 amino acids long. Germline CDR1 MNHNS, CDR2 SASEGT. Details on this clone: The antigen is not known. At one boundary the junction diverges from the germline segment, which might be a read error. Other DNA sequences from this sample encode an identical CDR3 as well.

Study-wide points: Lower clonality than controls marked TRB and TRG repertoires from active celiac intraepithelial and lamina propria samples. Largely private TRB repertoires meant most sequences were sample-unique.

The sequence was obtained from a man between 65 and 85 years old with active celiac disease. The genes are TRBV6-1 and TRBJ2-7; 13 positions agree with TRBD2. Material for sequencing was intraepithelial lymphocytes from the gut. The chain's CDR3 is CASSAGLAGVYEQYF. The CDR3 bases are TGCGCCAGCAGTGCTGGACTAGCGGGAGTTTACGAGCAGTACTTC.